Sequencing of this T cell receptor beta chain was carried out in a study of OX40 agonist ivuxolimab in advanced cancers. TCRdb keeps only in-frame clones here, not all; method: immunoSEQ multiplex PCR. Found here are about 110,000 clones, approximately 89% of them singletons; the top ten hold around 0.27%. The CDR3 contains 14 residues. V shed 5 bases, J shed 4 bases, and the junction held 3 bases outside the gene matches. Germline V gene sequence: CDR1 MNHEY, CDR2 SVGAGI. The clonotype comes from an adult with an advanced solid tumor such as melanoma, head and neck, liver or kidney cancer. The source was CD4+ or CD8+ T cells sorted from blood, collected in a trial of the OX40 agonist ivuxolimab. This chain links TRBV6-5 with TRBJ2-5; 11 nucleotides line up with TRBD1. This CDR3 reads CASSRGQGGETQYF. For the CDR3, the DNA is TGTGCCAGCAGTCGGGGACAGGGGGGAGAGACCCAGTACTTC.